The 19 T cell receptor beta chains below all came from one sample that was sequenced in a study of T cells of healthy individuals. TCRdb reprocessed the 5' RACE reads via MiXCR and lists one record per CDR3 protein. In the table there are tens of thousands of distinct CDR3 sequences, under 20% of which are singletons. Receptors originate from a human donor in good health.

The sample holds a few counts of this clonotype. The chain employs TRBV12-3 or TRBV12-4 and TRBJ1-6, with D maybe TRBD1 (5 bases). V lost 5 bases, J lost 6 bases, and 11 bases lay in between. This CDR3 contains 14 residues. Here the CDR3 DNA reads TGTGCCAGCAGTCCCGGGACGGTTAATTCACCCCTCCACTTT. The encoded protein is CASSPGTVNSPLHF.

This clonotype was detected ten times or more. The DNA for the CDR3 is TGCAGCGTCGATAAGGGGCAGGGCACCTACGAGCAGTACTTC. Translated, it gives CSVDKGQGTYEQYF. The gene calls are TRBV29-1 and TRBJ2-7, with D possibly being TRBD1 (5 bases). The CDR3 is made up of 14 amino acids. The V end was cut by 6 bases, the J end by 2 bases, with 17 bases between. Germline lookup yields CDR1 SQVTM and CDR2 ANQGSEA.

This clonotype was recorded a few times. This sequence joins TRBV7-2 and TRBJ2-5; 13 bases are a match to TRBD2. CDR3 length: 15 residues. The V gene end was trimmed by 6 bases and the J gene end by 2 bases; junction bases not matched to a gene: 3. Germline V gene lookup returns CDR1 SGHTA and CDR2 FQGNSA. The chain's CDR3 is CASRLAGGRQETQYF. The CDR3 coding sequence is TGTGCCAGCAGACTAGCGGGAGGGCGGCAAGAGACCCAGTACTTC.

The V call is TRBV15, the J call TRBJ1-2; the D is unclear. Trimming removed 2 bases at V and 8 bases at J, with 12 bases between. CDR1 is LNHNV, CDR2 YYDKDF, per germline (reference sequence). The CDR3 has 13 amino acids. CDR3 bases: TGTGCCACCAGCAGACGGACCGCTCAGGGCTACACCTTC. This translates into CATSRRTAQGYTF.

The chain uses TRBV5-1 and TRBJ2-3, with 16 nucleotides matching TRBD2. The CDR3 spans 17 residues. After removal of 7 bases from V and 4 bases from J, the junction contained 9 bases not matched to a gene. Germline CDR1 and CDR2: SGHRS and YFSETQ. The CDR3 nucleotides are TGCGCCAGCGGACCGGGACTAGCGGGGGGGCGATCAGATACGCAGTATTTT. Translating gives CASGPGLAGGRSDTQYF. The complete variable domain, with remaining parts taken from reference TRBV5-1 and TRBJ2-3, reads KAGVTQTPRYLIKTRGQQVTLSCSPISGHRSVSWYQQTPGQGLQFLFEYFSETQRNKGNFPGRFSGRQFSNSRSEMNVSTLELGDSALYLCASGPGLAGGRSDTQYFGPGTRLTVL.

This clonotype showed up just a few times. V is TRBV2 and J is TRBJ2-5; possible D gene TRBD1, 6 bases. Germline-derived CDR1 and CDR2 are SNHLY and FYNNEI. Trimming took 0 bases from V and 8 from J, leaving 16 bases between them. The CDR3 is 15 residues long. The DNA of the CDR3 is TGTGCCAGCAGTGAAGCTCCCGGGACATTGACAACCCAGTACTTC. Amino acids: CASSEAPGTLTTQYF.

V usage is TRBV11-2 and J usage is TRBJ1-6; D gene unclear. This CDR3 is built from 16 residues. Germline assignment: CDR1 SGHAT and CDR2 FQNNGV. Trimming took 5 bases from V and 0 from J, leaving 11 bases between them. CDR3 sequence: CASSRTAYSYNSPLHF. CDR3 sequence (DNA): TGTGCCAGCAGCAGAACAGCTTACTCCTATAATTCACCCCTCCACTTT.

There are a few counts of this clonotype. The chain links TRBV24-1 to TRBJ2-6; the D gene is possibly TRBD1 (5 bases). Germline assignment: CDR1 KGHDR and CDR2 SFDVKD. V was trimmed by 4 bases and J by 0 bases, leaving 6 bases between them. This CDR3 region has 15 residues. CDR3 DNA sequence: TGTGCCACCAGTGAAGGACACTCTGGGGCCAACGTCCTGACTTTC. This translates into CATSEGHSGANVLTF.

This clonotype has just a few counts. The V gene is TRBV7-2, the J gene TRBJ2-7; 8 nucleotides line up with TRBD1. Trimming cost V 2 bases and J 0 bases; bases outside gene matches: 3. The CDR3 consists of 15 residues. Looked up from germline, CDR1 is SGHTA and CDR2 is FQGNSA. The CDR3 loop is CASSLQTGASYEQYF. The CDR3 DNA follows: TGTGCCAGCAGCTTACAGACAGGGGCCTCCTACGAGCAGTACTTC.

This chain links TRBV6-2 or TRBV6-3 with TRBJ2-7, with D unclear. The CDR3 has 13 amino acids. Germline V gene data show CDR1 as MNHEY and CDR2 as SVGEGT. Trimming removed 3 bases at V and 3 bases at J, with 9 bases between. The CDR3 nucleotides are TGTGCCAGCAGTTATCCCCTTGACTACGAGCAGTACTTC. This encodes CASSYPLDYEQYF.

The V gene is TRBV29-1, the J gene TRBJ1-1; D possibly corresponds to TRBD1 (5 bases). V was shortened by 8 bases and J by 5 bases, with 24 bases between the two germline ends. This CDR3 has 15 residues. Looked up from germline, CDR1 is SQVTM and CDR2 is ANQGSEA. This chain's CDR3 is CSCLRSKGIWTEAFF. The CDR3 coding sequence is TGCAGCTGCCTTAGGAGTAAGGGGATTTGGACTGAAGCTTTCTTT.

This clonotype was detected only a few times. The chain employs TRBV12-5 and TRBJ2-7; unclear D gene. The CDR3 covers 18 residues. V was pared by 1 base and J by 1 base, with 20 bases between. Germline V gene data show CDR1 as LGHNT and CDR2 as FRNRAP. In DNA, the CDR3 is TGTGCTAGTGGTTTGGGAAGGGCCTCGTATGAGCTTTCCTACGAGCAGTACTTC. Translating gives CASGLGRASYELSYEQYF.

The chain links TRBV20-1 to TRBJ2-7; TRBD2 is a possible D gene (6 bases). The CDR3 totals 16 residues. Germline CDR1 and CDR2: DFQATT and SNEGSKA (reference sequence). Trimming shortened V by 0 bases and J by 0 bases, and 15 bases separated the two germline ends. In DNA, the CDR3 is TGCAGTGCTAGAGATCCAATCGGAGGGGCCTCCTACGAGCAGTACTTC. Amino acid sequence: CSARDPIGGASYEQYF.

This clonotype was picked up many times. The chain recombines TRBV5-4 with TRBJ2-7; 10 nucleotides match TRBD1. Trimming at V came to 4 bases and at J to 3 bases, leaving 4 bases not matched to a gene. This CDR3 spans 14 amino acids. Germline V gene data show CDR1 as SGHNT and CDR2 as YYREEE (reference sequence). CDR3 region: CASSPGTGDYEQYF. Here the CDR3 DNA reads TGTGCCAGCAGCCCCGGGACAGGGGACTACGAGCAGTACTTC.

The V and J genes are TRBV7-9 and TRBJ2-5; weak D call: TRBD1 (5 bases). This CDR3 has 13 residues. Germline V gene sequence: CDR1 SEHNR, CDR2 FQNEAQ (reference sequence). Trimming took 2 bases from V and 5 from J, leaving 9 bases between them. The CDR3 here is CASSLLGVETQYF. In nucleotides, the CDR3 is TGTGCCAGCAGCTTATTAGGGGTGGAGACCCAGTACTTC.

This clonotype was seen only a few times. The rearrangement links TRBV6-1 to TRBJ1-1; 9 bases fit TRBD1. CDR3 length: 15 residues. The V and J ends lost 6 bases and 3 bases, in that order; junction bases with no gene match: 8. Per the germline V gene, CDR1 is MNHNS and CDR2 is SASEGT. CDR3 region: CASRIKGQGYTEAFF. The CDR3 DNA sequence: TGTGCCAGCAGAATAAAGGGACAGGGCTACACTGAAGCTTTCTTT.

This clonotype was found many times. The CDR3 DNA sequence: TGTGCCAGCAGTTCGTTACCTCTCAGAAATGAAAAACTGTTTTTT. Its protein product is CASSSLPLRNEKLFF. The chain links TRBV12-3 or TRBV12-4 to TRBJ1-4; D gene unclear. This CDR3 is built from 15 residues. Trimming shortened V by 4 bases and J by 5 bases, and 14 bases separated the two germline ends.

This clonotype was counted ten times or more. The V call is TRBV9, the J call TRBJ2-2, with 8 nucleotides matching TRBD2. CDR1 SGDLS and CDR2 YYNGEE come from the germline V gene. V was pared by 1 base and J by 6 bases, with 5 bases of the junction left unmatched. This CDR3 is built from 15 residues. The CDR3 nucleotides read TGTGCCAGCAGCGTACGGGGGGGGCTCTCCGGGGAGCTGTTTTTT. Encoded protein: CASSVRGGLSGELFF.

This clonotype was counted ten times or more. The chain recombines TRBV12-3 or TRBV12-4 with TRBJ1-2; the match to TRBD1 covers 7 bases. V trimming: 4 bases; J trimming: 4 bases; junction bases outside the gene matches: 6. The CDR3 runs 14 residues. The CDR3 coding sequence is TGTGCCAGCAGTTCTACCGGGACAGTCTATGGCTACACCTTC. Translated, it gives CASSSTGTVYGYTF.